This record concerns one T cell receptor (beta chain) sequence. The CDR3 runs 14 residues. Germline V CDR1 and CDR2: LNHDA, SQIVND (reference sequence). TCRdb derives one entry per CDR3 protein from the 5' RACE reads, leaving out DNA. This repertoire includes 500,000 to 700,000 distinct CDR3 sequences. The sample originates from a study of T cells expressing NK-cell markers. The wider study: Sorted CD3+CD56+NKG2C+, CD3+CD56+NKG2C- and CD3+CD56-NKG2C+ T cells provided the TCR beta repertoires.

The receptor comes from a man younger than 35 in good health. The rearrangement uses TRBV19 and TRBJ2-7. The sample consisted of blood T cells: a sorted CD56 or NKG2C T cell subset, CD4+ or CD8+ T cells, or bulk PBMC T cells (not recorded which). The CDR3 loop is CASSMWHFWDEQYF. Complete variable domain (other parts from reference TRBV19 and TRBJ2-7): DGGITQSPKYLFRKEGQNVTLSCEQNLNHDAMYWYRQDPGQGLRLIYYSQIVNDFQKGDIAEGYSVSREKKESFPLTVTSAQKNPTAFYLCASSMWHFWDEQYFGPGTRLTVT.